This TCR beta chain was documented in a study of cytomegalovirus exposure and HLA in healthy donors. Primers included in the PCR were 60 Vbeta and 13 Jbeta primers. Only in-frame clones appear in the TCRdb table, and some are missing; sequencing was by immunoSEQ multiplex PCR. In the table there are approximately 120,000 clones, around 82% of which are singletons. Regarding this clone: Its antigen remains unidentified. The sample holds other DNA sequences that translate to the same CDR3.

CDR1 is MGHRA, CDR2 YSYEKL, per germline. The ends were cut back, 3 bases at V and 6 bases at J, with 12 bases in the middle. This CDR3 is 14 amino acids long. Whole-study findings and limits: When presence/absence was analysed, sequencing depth was taken to be roughly uniform across donors.

Sequencing was carried out using PBMCs. This receptor was obtained from a man aged 40-55 years in good health and CMV-seronegative. The chain recombines TRBV4-1 with TRBJ1-5, with D possibly being TRBD1 (6 bases). The CDR3 region has the DNA TGCGCCAGCAGCCACCCGCAGGGGAGTCAGCCCCAGCATTTT. Protein product: CASSHPQGSQPQHF.